The rows below give T cell receptor beta chains drawn from one sample of a study of blood T cell repertoires in COVID-19. The assay was immunoSEQ multiplex PCR, and TCRdb's table has in-frame clones only and misses some. The table shows about 190,000 clones, with roughly three quarters occurring only once. Sequencing was performed on peripheral blood. The receptors originated from a man between 60 and 75 years old with active or convalescent COVID-19. Both conserved end residues are part of each CDR3. D genes are given only for firm matches. Part of the rows lack a size; the others show once, few, many or a class for expanded clones.

abundance: .; j_gene: TRBJ2-5; d_gene: TRBD1; v_gene: TRBV2; CDR3aa: CASLTGDKETQYF; CDR3nt: TGTGCCAGCCTAACAGGGGACAAAGAGACCCAGTACTTC
abundance: .; j_gene: TRBJ2-2; d_gene: TRBD2; v_gene: TRBV6-2/TRBV6-3; CDR3aa: CASSPRGSGSPGELFF; CDR3nt: TGTGCCAGCAGCCCCCGTGGTAGCGGGAGTCCCGGGGAGCTGTTTTTT
abundance: .; j_gene: TRBJ1-4; d_gene: TRBD1; v_gene: TRBV7-9; CDR3aa: CASSPQAGGNEKLFF; CDR3nt: TGTGCCAGCAGCCCGCAGGCAGGGGGTAATGAAAAACTGTTTTTT
abundance: once; j_gene: TRBJ1-2; d_gene: .; v_gene: TRBV19; CDR3aa: CASRRDIDLSYGYTF; CDR3nt: TGTGCCTCCCGCCGGGACATAGACCTCTCCTATGGCTACACCTTC
abundance: few; j_gene: TRBJ2-3; d_gene: .; v_gene: TRBV14; CDR3aa: CASSPQGRTDTQYF; CDR3nt: TGTGCCAGCAGCCCGCAGGGGCGCACAGATACGCAGTATTTT
abundance: .; j_gene: TRBJ2-2; d_gene: .; v_gene: TRBV7-2; CDR3aa: CASSLNRGNTGELFF; CDR3nt: TGTGCCAGCAGCTTAAATAGGGGAAACACCGGGGAGCTGTTTTTT
abundance: .; j_gene: TRBJ2-6; d_gene: TRBD2; v_gene: TRBV6-9; CDR3aa: CAIRGQDFSGRASSGANVLTF; CDR3nt: TGTGCCATCCGCGGACAGGACTTTAGCGGGAGGGCCTCCTCTGGGGCCAACGTCCTGACTTTC
abundance: .; j_gene: TRBJ1-6; d_gene: .; v_gene: TRBV6-2/TRBV6-3; CDR3aa: CASSYSGVGQSPLHF; CDR3nt: TGTGCCAGCAGTTACTCGGGTGTGGGCCAGTCACCCCTCCACTTT
abundance: .; j_gene: TRBJ1-4; d_gene: .; v_gene: TRBV30; CDR3aa: CAWSLPGLEAEKLFF; CDR3nt: TGTGCCTGGAGTTTACCGGGACTCGAGGCGGAAAAACTGTTTTTT
abundance: .; j_gene: TRBJ2-1; d_gene: TRBD2; v_gene: TRBV20-1; CDR3aa: CSASPLAGGPNEQFF; CDR3nt: TGCAGTGCTAGTCCCCTAGCGGGAGGGCCGAATGAGCAGTTCTTC
abundance: .; j_gene: TRBJ2-1; d_gene: TRBD1; v_gene: TRBV20-1; CDR3aa: CSASPGGQGLPYNEQFF; CDR3nt: TGCAGTGCTAGTCCAGGGGGACAGGGGTTACCTTACAATGAGCAGTTCTTC
abundance: .; j_gene: TRBJ1-2; d_gene: .; v_gene: TRBV9; CDR3aa: CASGTENNYGYTF; CDR3nt: TGTGCCAGCGGTACAGAAAATAACTATGGCTACACCTTC
abundance: few; j_gene: TRBJ2-7; d_gene: TRBD2; v_gene: TRBV5-6; CDR3aa: CASSFLAGDEQYF; CDR3nt: TGTGCCAGCAGTTTCCTAGCGGGAGACGAGCAGTACTTC
abundance: .; j_gene: TRBJ2-7; d_gene: .; v_gene: TRBV7-3; CDR3aa: CASSLRDNYEQYF; CDR3nt: TGTGCCAGCAGCCTCCGGGACAACTACGAGCAGTACTTC
abundance: few; j_gene: TRBJ2-7; d_gene: .; v_gene: TRBV20-1; CDR3aa: CSASPAAGTGDSYEQYF; CDR3nt: TGCAGTGCTAGTCCAGCAGCCGGGACGGGAGACTCCTACGAGCAGTACTTC
abundance: .; j_gene: TRBJ2-7; d_gene: TRBD1; v_gene: TRBV5-1; CDR3aa: CASTRTGVAYEQYF; CDR3nt: TGCGCCAGCACTAGGACAGGGGTTGCTTACGAGCAGTACTTC
abundance: .; j_gene: TRBJ2-2; d_gene: TRBD2; v_gene: TRBV27; CDR3aa: CASSPYSGGELFF; CDR3nt: TGTGCCAGCAGTCCCTATAGCGGGGGGGAGCTGTTTTTT
abundance: .; j_gene: TRBJ2-3; d_gene: .; v_gene: TRBV7-2; CDR3aa: CASSLGTHTDTQYF; CDR3nt: TGTGCCAGCAGCCTGGGGACTCACACAGATACGCAGTATTTT
abundance: once; j_gene: TRBJ2-1; d_gene: .; v_gene: TRBV20-1; CDR3aa: CSASFQTRDEQFF; CDR3nt: TGCAGTGCTAGTTTCCAGACTAGGGATGAGCAGTTCTTC
abundance: .; j_gene: TRBJ1-3; d_gene: .; v_gene: TRBV7-2; CDR3aa: CASSNPRGYSGNTIYF; CDR3nt: TGTGCCAGCAGCAACCCGCGGGGATACTCTGGAAACACCATATATTTT
abundance: .; j_gene: TRBJ2-2; d_gene: TRBD2; v_gene: TRBV15; CDR3aa: CATSRDSPSGRLNTGELFF; CDR3nt: TGTGCCACCAGCAGAGATAGTCCTAGCGGGAGGCTCAACACCGGGGAGCTGTTTTTT
abundance: .; j_gene: TRBJ2-1; d_gene: .; v_gene: TRBV3-1/TRBV3-2; CDR3aa: CASSQVQASAYNEQFF; CDR3nt: TGTGCCAGCAGCCAAGTCCAGGCTAGCGCCTACAATGAGCAGTTCTTC
abundance: .; j_gene: TRBJ2-2; d_gene: .; v_gene: TRBV4-1; CDR3aa: CASSQESRRHTGELFF; CDR3nt: TGCGCCAGCAGCCAAGAGTCTAGGAGACACACCGGGGAGCTGTTTTTT
abundance: .; j_gene: TRBJ2-3; d_gene: .; v_gene: TRBV5-5; CDR3aa: CASSLGGRVSDTQYF; CDR3nt: TGTGCCAGCAGCTTGGGGGGGCGCGTTTCCGATACGCAGTATTTT
abundance: .; j_gene: TRBJ1-6; d_gene: TRBD1; v_gene: TRBV4-2; CDR3aa: CASSQDWDSRYSPLHF; CDR3nt: TGTGCCAGCAGCCAAGATTGGGACAGCCGATATTCACCCCTCCACTTT
abundance: .; j_gene: TRBJ2-2; d_gene: TRBD1; v_gene: TRBV2; CDR3aa: CASSRQGPNTGELFF; CDR3nt: TGTGCCAGCAGCCGACAGGGACCGAACACCGGGGAGCTGTTTTTT
abundance: .; j_gene: TRBJ2-5; d_gene: .; v_gene: TRBV6-5; CDR3aa: CASSYGRGQETQYF; CDR3nt: TGTGCCAGCAGTTACGGGCGGGGTCAAGAGACCCAGTACTTC
abundance: .; j_gene: TRBJ1-2; d_gene: .; v_gene: TRBV30; CDR3aa: CAWSPGVYGYTF; CDR3nt: TGTGCCTGGAGTCCAGGGGTCTATGGCTACACCTTC
abundance: .; j_gene: TRBJ2-1; d_gene: .; v_gene: TRBV24-1; CDR3aa: CATSEQDLGNEQFF; CDR3nt: TGTGCCACCAGTGAACAGGACCTTGGAAATGAGCAGTTCTTC
abundance: .; j_gene: TRBJ2-3; d_gene: TRBD2; v_gene: TRBV5-1; CDR3aa: CASSWGGGSTDTQYF; CDR3nt: TGCGCCAGCAGTTGGGGGGGAGGCAGCACAGATACGCAGTATTTT
abundance: .; j_gene: TRBJ2-3; d_gene: .; v_gene: TRBV5-1; CDR3aa: CASSLLRVGDTQYF; CDR3nt: TGCGCCAGCAGCCTGCTGAGGGTGGGAGATACGCAGTATTTT
abundance: .; j_gene: TRBJ2-5; d_gene: TRBD1; v_gene: TRBV7-9; CDR3aa: CASSSGDRGDQETQYF; CDR3nt: TGTGCCAGCAGCTCAGGGGACAGGGGGGACCAAGAGACCCAGTACTTC
abundance: .; j_gene: TRBJ2-3; d_gene: TRBD2; v_gene: TRBV7-6; CDR3aa: CASSSQTSGTDTQYF; CDR3nt: TGTGCCAGCAGCTCCCAGACTAGCGGGACAGATACGCAGTATTTT
abundance: .; j_gene: TRBJ1-5; d_gene: .; v_gene: TRBV12-5; CDR3aa: CASGLLVNISNQPQHF; CDR3nt: TGTGCTAGTGGTTTGCTAGTAAACATTAGCAATCAGCCCCAGCATTTT
abundance: few; j_gene: TRBJ2-3; d_gene: TRBD2; v_gene: TRBV4-2; CDR3aa: CASSQEFMASGTEDTDTQYF; CDR3nt: TGTGCCAGCAGCCAAGAGTTTATGGCTAGCGGGACCGAGGACACAGATACGCAGTATTTT